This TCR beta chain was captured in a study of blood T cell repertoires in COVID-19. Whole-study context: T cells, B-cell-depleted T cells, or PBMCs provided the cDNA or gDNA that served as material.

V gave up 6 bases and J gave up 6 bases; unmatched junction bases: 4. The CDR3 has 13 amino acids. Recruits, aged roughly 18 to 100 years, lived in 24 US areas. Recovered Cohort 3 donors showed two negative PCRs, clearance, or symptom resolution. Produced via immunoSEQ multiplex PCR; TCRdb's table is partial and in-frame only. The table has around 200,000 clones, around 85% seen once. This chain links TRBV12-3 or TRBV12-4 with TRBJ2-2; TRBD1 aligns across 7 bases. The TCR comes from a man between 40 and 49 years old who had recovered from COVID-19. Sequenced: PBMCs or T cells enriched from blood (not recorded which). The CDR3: CASRPDRAGELFF. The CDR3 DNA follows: TGTGCCAGCAGGCCCGACAGGGCCGGGGAGCTGTTTTTT.